A selection of T cell receptor beta chains follows, all from one sample in a study of high-grade serous ovarian cancer treatment subgroups. Assay: immunoSEQ multiplex PCR; the TCRdb copy retains only in-frame clones and omits some. The profile covers approximately 4,200 clones, with just under 80% appearing a single time and approximately 8% taken by the ten largest. The material sequenced was tumor tissue. The receptors derive from a human donor with high-grade serous ovarian cancer. Both conserved end residues are trimmed from each CDR3.

V gene,J gene,CDR3 protein
TRBV7-2,TRBJ2-3,ASSWSGDTSTDTQY
TRBV4-1,TRBJ2-5,ASSQDGGGKTQY
TRBV7-2,TRBJ2-7,ASSEVGFYEQY
TRBV19,TRBJ1-1,ASSIAPGNTEAF
TRBV5-5,TRBJ1-1,ASSSTGTFDEAF
TRBV19,TRBJ2-5,ASSSWVGTQY
TRBV5-4,TRBJ1-1,ASRYDLDGTEAF
TRBV5-1,TRBJ2-7,ASSWGTSGGDEQY
TRBV9,TRBJ2-1,ASSVLGDRDSNEQF
TRBV11-2,TRBJ1-1,ASFDGSGGTTTEAF
TRBV19,TRBJ2-3,ASRALGSTDTQY
TRBV5-6,TRBJ2-2,ASSGGSNTGELF
TRBV2,TRBJ1-2,ASGGGDNYGYT
TRBV4-3,TRBJ2-7,ASSQDGRLPYEQY
TRBV7-3,TRBJ1-1,ASSSSGTEAF
TRBV18,TRBJ1-6,ASSPPGQGSSPLH
TRBV6-1,TRBJ2-7,ASSALTGVSVEQY
TRBV19,TRBJ1-1,ASSKASGITEAF
TRBV5-1,TRBJ2-7,ASSLVAEPYEQY
TRBV2,TRBJ2-1,ASSEVLAGVLNEQF